The rows below give T cell receptor beta chains drawn from one sample of a study of blood T cells in healthy people across ages. TCRdb recomputed calls from the 5' RACE reads with MiXCR, one row per CDR3 protein. Of approximately 600,000 distinct CDR3 sequences in the sample, 58% were seen once. Sequenced material: blood. All receptors derive from a man between 60 and 70 years old in good health. The CDR3 runs from the conserved cysteine through the conserved F or W. Fields, in order: clone size, D gene, V gene, J gene, CDR3 DNA, CDR3 protein. The D gene is left open where the match is weak. Clone size appears in some rows only: once, few, many, or a class for an expanded clone.

-	-	TRBV20-1	TRBJ1-6	TGCAGTGCTAGTGAAGCTATCCTCTATAATTCACCCCTCCACTTT	CSASEAILYNSPLHF
-	-	TRBV6-5	TRBJ2-2	TGTGCCAGCAGTTACTCGGGTGCCCGCTGGACCGGGGAGCTGTTTTTT	CASSYSGARWTGELFF
-	-	TRBV4-1	TRBJ2-6	TGCGCCAGCAGCCAGGGACCGACAGGCTCTGGGGCCAACGTCCTGACTTTC	CASSQGPTGSGANVLTF
-	-	TRBV5-1	TRBJ1-2	TGCGCCAGCAGCATGGGAGGGACGCCGAGGGGCTACACCTTC	CASSMGGTPRGYTF
-	-	TRBV29-1	TRBJ2-3	TGCAGCGTTGGGAAAAGGGAGGCCGGCACAGATACGCAGTATTTT	CSVGKREAGTDTQYF
-	TRBD1	TRBV6-1	TRBJ2-7	TGTGCCATCCGACAGGGTGGATACAATGAGCAGTACTTC	CAIRQGGYNEQYF
-	-	TRBV27	TRBJ1-6	TGTGCCAACACCTACTCCTATAATTCACCCCTCCACTTT	CANTYSYNSPLHF
-	TRBD1	TRBV12-3/TRBV12-4	TRBJ2-1	TGTGCCAGCAGGAGGGGACAGGGGGCATACAATGAGCAGTTCTTC	CASRRGQGAYNEQFF
few	-	TRBV3-1	TRBJ1-1	TGTGCCAGCAGCCAACAGTCGGGCACTGAAGCTTTCTTT	CASSQQSGTEAFF
-	-	TRBV6-5	TRBJ2-5	TGTGCCAGCAGTTTCTCAACACACACAGTCAGGGGGACCCAGTACTTC	CASSFSTHTVRGTQYF
few	-	TRBV3-1	TRBJ2-1	TGTGCCAGCAGCCAGGACACTGTCAGGGGTCATGAGCAGTTCTTC	CASSQDTVRGHEQFF
-	-	TRBV20-1	TRBJ2-2	TGCAGTGCCCGCGACAGTAACACCGGGGAGCTGTTTTTT	CSARDSNTGELFF
-	TRBD2	TRBV4-2	TRBJ2-5	TGTGCCAGCAGCCAAGTCGAAGCGGGGGGGCAGTACTTC	CASSQVEAGGQYF
-	-	TRBV5-1	TRBJ2-6	TGCGCCAGCAGCTTGGAAAGGGCCTCTGGGGCCAACGTCCTGACTTTC	CASSLERASGANVLTF
-	TRBD1	TRBV12-5	TRBJ2-7	TGTGCTAGTGGTTTGCCCGGGGACAGGGGGTACGAGCAGTACTTC	CASGLPGDRGYEQYF
-	-	TRBV4-1	TRBJ2-5	TGCGCCAGCAGCCAACAGGGGGTACCGGGGGGTCAAGAGACCCAGTACTTC	CASSQQGVPGGQETQYF
-	TRBD2	TRBV29-1	TRBJ2-3	TGCAGCGCCGTGACTAGCGGGGCTAGCACAGATACGCAGTATTTT	CSAVTSGASTDTQYF
-	-	TRBV12-3/TRBV12-4	TRBJ2-3	TGTGCCAGCAGTTTAAGGGGGGGGCCCCCAGATACGCAGTATTTT	CASSLRGGPPDTQYF
-	TRBD1	TRBV27	TRBJ1-2	TGTGCCAGCAGTTTATCGCCGCGCAGGGGGTACGGCTACACCTTC	CASSLSPRRGYGYTF
few	TRBD1	TRBV14	TRBJ2-6	TGTGCCAGCAGCCAAGCCGGGACAGGGGCCCTGACTTTC	CASSQAGTGALTF
-	TRBD1	TRBV13	TRBJ2-2	TGTGCCAGCAGCTTGGGGACAGGGGGCGCCCCCGGGGAGCTGTTTTTT	CASSLGTGGAPGELFF
-	TRBD1	TRBV6-1	TRBJ2-3	TGTGCCTGCAGTGAACAGGGGGGCCGCACAGATACGCAGTATTTT	CACSEQGGRTDTQYF
-	-	TRBV7-2	TRBJ1-2	TGTGCCAGCAGCTTAGCGCTCGGTTGCGGCTACACCTTC	CASSLALGCGYTF
-	-	TRBV25-1	TRBJ1-1	TGTGCCAGCAGTGCCCGCGGGGGAGCTTTCTTT	CASSARGGAFF
-	-	TRBV5-1	TRBJ1-6	TGCGCCAGCAGCTTGATGTCTGGATGGAATTCACCCCTCCACTTT	CASSLMSGWNSPLHF
-	-	TRBV5-1	TRBJ1-1	TGCGCCAGCAGCTTGAACGGACAGAACACTGAAGCTTTCTTT	CASSLNGQNTEAFF
few	TRBD1	TRBV5-1	TRBJ2-2	TGCGCCAGCAGGGGTACAGGGGCGAACACCGGGGAGCTGTTTTTT	CASRGTGANTGELFF
-	-	TRBV4-3	TRBJ2-5	TGCGCCAGCAGCCAAGATCTGGCCAGCGAAGAGACCCAGTACTTC	CASSQDLASEETQYF
-	TRBD1	TRBV5-1	TRBJ1-1	TGCGCCAGCGCGACAGGGGAGGCCTGGAACACTGAAGCTTTCTTT	CASATGEAWNTEAFF
-	TRBD2	TRBV10-3	TRBJ2-5	TGTGCCATCAGTGAAGGCGGGGGGGCCAAAGAGACCCAGTACTTC	CAISEGGGAKETQYF
-	-	TRBV3-1	TRBJ1-2	TGTGCCAGCAGCGTTAACAGGGAGGTGGGCGGCTACACCTTC	CASSVNREVGGYTF
-	-	TRBV14	TRBJ2-3	TGTGCCAGCAGCCCGAGACAATACACAGATACGCAGTATTTT	CASSPRQYTDTQYF
many	-	TRBV12-3/TRBV12-4	TRBJ2-3	TGTGCCAGCGGCGGGGCAGGAAGTACTAGCACAGATACGCAGTATTTT	CASGGAGSTSTDTQYF
-	-	TRBV11-2	TRBJ2-1	TGTGCCAGCAGCCCGAGCCCGAGTGTTAGGGAGCAGTTCTTC	CASSPSPSVREQFF
-	-	TRBV4-1	TRBJ1-5	TGCGCCAGCAGCCAGTATAAGAGGGGGGAGAGTATAAAGCCCCAGCATTTT	CASSQYKRGESIKPQHF
-	-	TRBV28	TRBJ2-7	TGTGCCAGCAGTGACAGCACTCCCACTTACGAGCAGTACTTC	CASSDSTPTYEQYF
few	-	TRBV3-1	TRBJ2-5	TGTGCCAGCAGCCAAGAGCTAGCACAAGAGACCCAGTACTTC	CASSQELAQETQYF
-	TRBD2	TRBV20-1	TRBJ2-7	TGCAGTGCTAGAGGGGTATCCGGGACTAGCCTCTACAATGAGCAGTACTTC	CSARGVSGTSLYNEQYF